This T cell receptor (beta chain) stems from a study of Ad26.COV2.S vaccination and SARS-CoV-2 variants (dated by TCRdb to the early 2020s). About the full investigation: Donors in the vaccine arm were drawn from COV1001, a multicentre, randomized, double-blind, placebo-controlled phase I-IIa trial testing Ad26.COV2.S in healthy adults. TCRbeta repertoire sequencing served as the tool for gauging how specific and how broad the SARS-CoV-2-reactive T cell receptors were following Ad26.COV2.S vaccination. A total of about 30 samples were included in the TCR-sequenced set, comprising about 20 Ad26.COV2.S vaccine recipients, 5 placebo recipients and 8 SARS-CoV-2 convalescent individuals. Investigators did not know the trial group allocation while performing experiments and assessing outcomes. Ad26.COV2.S was administered intramuscularly at a dose of 5x10^10 or 1x10^11 viral particles, either as one shot or as two shots given 56 days apart. Participants in the trial were split at random into five groups of five each, receiving low-dose or high-dose Ad26.COV2.S once or twice, or else placebo on both occasions.

The immunoSEQ Assay was the method used to sequence TCRbeta CDR3 regions. After extraction, genomic DNA underwent amplification by bias-controlled multiplex PCR, followed by high-throughput sequencing. Per the source publication's procedure: To quantify the absolute abundance of every unique TCRbeta CDR3 region, sequences were collapsed and filtered. Usable DNA was measured by amplifying reference genes present in all nucleated cells, and TCRbeta template counts were normalized to that usable DNA to estimate T cell fraction. Repertoire TCRs were annotated as SARS-CoV-2-specific by exact matching of V gene, CDR3 amino acid sequence and J gene to a known reactive TCR set. MIRA supplied the reference SARS-CoV-2 TCR set, which was filtered for enrichment in COVID-19-positive ImmuneCODE repertoires so that public or cross-reactive TCRs were removed. Using the MIRA antigens, annotated TCRs were further analysed by specific ORF or by position within an ORF. Breadth was defined as the number of annotated unique rearrangements divided by the total number of unique productive rearrangements, and depth was defined as the summed frequency of the annotated unique rearrangements. Two-sided Wilcoxon rank-sum tests were used to compare TCR breadth between groups. The immuneACCESS repertoire file appears here via TCRdb, limited to in-frame rearrangements. These files lack a portion of the clones; in checked studies, under half of the deficit traces to unresolved V genes, and the cause of the others is not known. The DNA gave D and trimming, while V, J and clone size come from that table. The sample table lists some 480,000 clones, about 83% of them with a count of one. The ten largest clones add up to 9.5% to 15% of the sample.

Spanning cysteine to phenylalanine, the CDR3 consists of 13 amino acids. Of the read, only the CDR3 DNA is kept; its 39 bases are in frame from base 1. From a lookup of the germline V gene, CDR1 and CDR2 are SGHRS and YFSETQ. Trimming removed 4 bases from V and 0 bases from J, leaving 7 bases between the germline ends. The treatment or condition label on this specimen signifies: roughly 19 received Ad26.COV2.S at low or high dose, single or two shots; roughly 5 received placebo; per-sample allocation not given. Repertoires of vaccine and placebo recipients were sequenced from samples taken on day 63 after the first injection. In Cohort 1b, fewer than 30 adults aged 18-55 years were enrolled at a single site in Boston, USA, between 29 July and 7 August 2020. As a vaccine, Ad26.COV2.S was a replication-incompetent adenovirus type 26 vector that expressed a prefusion-stabilized SARS-CoV-2 spike protein derived from the original Wuhan strain.

Note on this clone: The clone's antigen remains unknown. No much larger clone exists at a distance of one base, and base qualities are not known.

General conclusions and limits of the study: According to the authors, total T cell responses may have been underestimated by the TCR breadth and depth analyses. The study lacked the statistical power to compare responses across vaccine doses or regimens. After vaccination, spike-specific CD8+ and CD4+ T cell responses were reported to show substantial breadth. Non-spike TCR breadth was comparable between vaccine and placebo recipients, consistent with the vaccine containing only spike. Spike-specific TCR breadth was higher in Ad26.COV2.S recipients than in placebo recipients (P = 0.0014).

The TCR comes from a person aged 18-60 years who received the Ad26.COV2.S COVID-19 vaccine or a placebo. The material sequenced was peripheral blood, taken in a trial of Ad26.COV2.S vaccine versus placebo. The chain is encoded by TRBV5-1 joined to TRBJ1-1; the D segment could be TRBD1, given 5 matching bases. The nucleotide sequence reads as follows: TGCGCCAGCAGCGCGGACATGAACACTGAAGCTTTCTTT. The encoded protein is CASSADMNTEAFF.